The entry below describes one T cell receptor beta chain. Germline loops: CDR1 MDHEN, CDR2 SYDVKM. This CDR3 region has 15 residues. Trimming shortened V by 3 bases and J by 2 bases, and 14 bases separated the two germline ends. This sample stems from a study of OX40 agonist ivuxolimab in advanced cancers. About the study: While on treatment, patients had intravenous ivuxolimab at 0.01 to 10 mg/kg every 2 weeks. Patients assigned to dose escalation were diagnosed with hepatocellular carcinoma, melanoma, renal cell or head and neck cancer. Antecedent anti-PD-1, anti-PD-L1 or anti-CTLA-4 therapy was permissible, with around 40% having received some. Partial responses were achieved by three patients: one hepatocellular carcinoma, two cutaneous melanoma.

Assay: immunoSEQ multiplex PCR; the TCRdb copy retains only in-frame clones and omits some. The sample lists under 45,000 clones; about 83% were seen once. This rearrangement joins TRBV28 to TRBJ2-7, with D perhaps matching TRBD2 (6 bases). Source: CD4+ or CD8+ T cells sorted from blood, taken in a trial of the OX40 agonist ivuxolimab. The receptor was derived from an adult with an advanced solid tumor such as melanoma, head and neck, liver or kidney cancer. In DNA, the CDR3 is TGTGCCAGCAGTTTCGGGAGATTTGACACCTACGAGCAGTACTTC. Amino acid sequence: CASSFGRFDTYEQYF.